Listed below are T cell receptor beta chains from one sample, sequenced in a study of T cells in localized non-small cell lung cancer. The table came from immunoSEQ multiplex PCR; TCRdb's copy has only in-frame clones and leaves some out. The repertoire holds roughly 34,000 clones, with 65% to 90% as singletons. The sequencing used peripheral blood, collected before any cancer treatment. These receptors were taken from a male donor at least 60 years old with stage III lung adenocarcinoma. Each CDR3 is given with its conserved first and last residue. D genes are given only for firm matches. For some rows the clone size is stated as once, few or many, or as a class when expanded; others skip it.

.	.	TRBV6-9	TRBJ1-5	TGTGCCAGCAGGGGTCAGATCAATCAGCCCCAGCATTTT	CASRGQINQPQHF
.	.	TRBV10-3	TRBJ2-7	TGTGCCATCAGTCTAGCCGATTCCTACGAGCAGTACTTC	CAISLADSYEQYF
TRBD1	.	TRBV9	TRBJ1-2	TGTGCCAGCACCCGACAGGGCCAGATGTCTAACTATGGCTACACCTTC	CASTRQGQMSNYGYTF
TRBD1	.	TRBV27	TRBJ1-2	TGTGCCAGCAGCCAGACAGGGAGCGGCTACACCTTC	CASSQTGSGYTF
TRBD1	.	TRBV29-1	TRBJ1-3	TGCAGCGTCCGACAGGGAGGCACCATATATTTT	CSVRQGGTIYF
.	.	TRBV10-3	TRBJ1-3	TGTGCCATCAGTGTAGTGGGACCTGGGTGGAACACCATATATTTT	CAISVVGPGWNTIYF
TRBD2	.	TRBV6-1	TRBJ2-5	TGTGCCAGCATCGAGACTAGCGGGATACAAGAGACCCAGTACTTC	CASIETSGIQETQYF
.	.	TRBV6-5	TRBJ1-2	TGTGCCAGCAGGAGTCCCAAACAAGGGGAAGATGGCTACACCTTC	CASRSPKQGEDGYTF
.	once	TRBV29-1	TRBJ1-2	TGCAGCGCCTCAAGGGGGTCTAACTATGGCTACACCTTC	CSASRGSNYGYTF
.	.	TRBV7-8	TRBJ2-2	TGTGCCAGCAGCGGGTCTCCCACCGGGGAGCTGTTTTTT	CASSGSPTGELFF
TRBD2	.	TRBV11-3	TRBJ2-1	TGTGCCAGCAGCGCGAACAGCCTAGCGGGAGTCAACAATGAGCAGTTCTTC	CASSANSLAGVNNEQFF
.	.	TRBV7-6	TRBJ2-7	TGTGCCAGCAGCTTAGAGACGGCTAGCTCCTACGAGCAGTACTTC	CASSLETASSYEQYF
.	.	TRBV11-2	TRBJ1-3	TGTGCCAGCAGCTTAGCCAGTGGGGTCTCTGGAAACACCATATATTTT	CASSLASGVSGNTIYF
.	.	TRBV7-2	TRBJ1-6	TGTGCCAGCGTTTTTTTAGGAAGCTCCTATAATTCACCCCTCCACTTT	CASVFLGSSYNSPLHF
TRBD1	.	TRBV6-5	TRBJ1-5	TGTGCCAGCAGCCAGGGACAGGGGATTCAGCCCCAGCATTTT	CASSQGQGIQPQHF
TRBD2	.	TRBV18	TRBJ2-1	TGTGCCAGCTCACCATCGCCTAGCGGGGCCCGAAGCAATGAGCAGTTCTTC	CASSPSPSGARSNEQFF
.	.	TRBV2	TRBJ1-1	TGTGCCAGCAGCCCCGGCAGGGTGAACACTGAAGCTTTCTTT	CASSPGRVNTEAFF
.	.	TRBV19	TRBJ2-7	TGTGCCAGTAGTATAGCGACCTTCTCCTACGAGCAGTACTTC	CASSIATFSYEQYF
TRBD1	.	TRBV9	TRBJ2-1	TGTGCCAGCAGCGTTACCGGGACAGGGGGCGGGGAGCAGTTCTTC	CASSVTGTGGGEQFF
TRBD1	.	TRBV28	TRBJ1-2	TGTGCCAGCAGTTTAGGGACAGTTAATGGCTACACCTTC	CASSLGTVNGYTF
.	once	TRBV30	TRBJ1-3	TGTGCCTGGAAGCCACAGGGTAGCAGAGACACCATATATTTT	CAWKPQGSRDTIYF
.	.	TRBV30	TRBJ1-1	TGTGCCTGGGGACAGTTGAACACTGAAGCTTTCTTT	CAWGQLNTEAFF
TRBD1	.	TRBV7-6	TRBJ1-4	TGTGCCAGCAGCTTGGGACAGGGGGCGCAAGGTGAAAAACTGTTTTTT	CASSLGQGAQGEKLFF
.	.	TRBV7-9	TRBJ1-2	TGTGCCAGCAGCTTAGCGCAGGGTCGGGACTATGGCTACACCTTC	CASSLAQGRDYGYTF
.	few	TRBV5-8	TRBJ1-1	TGTGCCAGCAGCAAACTGGGGGGGCAGGAGGGCACTGAAGCTTTCTTT	CASSKLGGQEGTEAFF
.	.	TRBV10-3	TRBJ2-1	TGTGCCATCAGTGGACAGAACAATGAGCAGTTCTTC	CAISGQNNEQFF
TRBD2	.	TRBV14	TRBJ2-1	TGTGCCAGCAGCCGAACTCTTGGGACTAGCGTAGTGAGTGAGCAGTTCTTC	CASSRTLGTSVVSEQFF
.	.	TRBV5-6	TRBJ2-7	TGTGCCAGCAGCTTAAATAACAGGGAGCACGAGCAGTACTTC	CASSLNNREHEQYF
.	.	TRBV6-5	TRBJ2-3	TGTGCCAGCAGTCCCCGTAGGGGCATCACAGATACGCAGTATTTT	CASSPRRGITDTQYF
TRBD1	.	TRBV5-1	TRBJ2-7	TGCGCCAGCAGCAACGGACAGGGGGGAAACTACGAGCAGTACTTC	CASSNGQGGNYEQYF
.	.	TRBV6-6	TRBJ2-1	TGTGCCAGCAGCCCACTCGCCGGGTACTCCTACAATGAGCAGTTCTTC	CASSPLAGYSYNEQFF
.	.	TRBV7-3	TRBJ2-3	TGTGCCAGCAGCTTAATCGCTAGAGGGGATACGCAGTATTTT	CASSLIARGDTQYF
.	.	TRBV7-9	TRBJ1-2	TGTGCCAGCAGCTACTCCGGGACTAACTATGGCTACACCTTC	CASSYSGTNYGYTF
.	few	TRBV10-3	TRBJ2-3	TGTGCCATCAGTTCCGAGGAGAGCGGTACGCAGTATTTT	CAISSEESGTQYF
.	.	TRBV5-1	TRBJ2-1	TGCGCCAGCAGCTTCGGCGGGCGTAGCTCCTACAATGAGCAGTTCTTC	CASSFGGRSSYNEQFF
.	.	TRBV11-3	TRBJ2-6	TGTGCCAGCAGTTACAGGGAATCTGGGGCCAACGTCCTGACTTTC	CASSYRESGANVLTF
.	.	TRBV28	TRBJ2-3	TGTGCCAGCAGTGACCATAGTTTGGGCACAGATACGCAGTATTTT	CASSDHSLGTDTQYF
TRBD2	.	TRBV4-1	TRBJ2-5	TGCGCCAGCAGCCAAAAGCCCCCCAGCGGGAGGGGAGAGACCCAGTACTTC	CASSQKPPSGRGETQYF
.	.	TRBV6-5	TRBJ1-2	TGTGCCAGCAGGAAAAGGGGAGACTACTATGGCTACACCTTC	CASRKRGDYYGYTF
TRBD1	.	TRBV19	TRBJ2-6	TGTGCCAGTAGTGCCGACAGGGTAAACGTCCTGACTTTC	CASSADRVNVLTF
TRBD1	.	TRBV6-5	TRBJ1-1	TGTGCCAGCAGCTACGACAGGGGTGATGAAGCTTTCTTT	CASSYDRGDEAFF